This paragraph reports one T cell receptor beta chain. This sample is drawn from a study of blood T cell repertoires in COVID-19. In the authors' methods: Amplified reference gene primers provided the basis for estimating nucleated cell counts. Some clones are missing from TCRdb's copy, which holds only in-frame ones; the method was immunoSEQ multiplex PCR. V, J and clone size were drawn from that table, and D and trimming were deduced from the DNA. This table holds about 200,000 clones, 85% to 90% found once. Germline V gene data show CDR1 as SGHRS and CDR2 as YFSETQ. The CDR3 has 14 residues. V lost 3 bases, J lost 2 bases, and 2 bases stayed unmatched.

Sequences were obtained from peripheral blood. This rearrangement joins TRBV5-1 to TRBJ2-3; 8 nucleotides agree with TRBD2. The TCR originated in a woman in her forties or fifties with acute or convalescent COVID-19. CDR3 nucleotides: TGCGCCAGCAGCTCGGGACTAGACACAGATACGCAGTATTTT. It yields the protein CASSSGLDTDTQYF.